The following is a T cell receptor (beta chain) sequence with its context. The data belong to a study of PD-1 blockade in classical Hodgkin lymphoma. There are 16 residues in the CDR3. Trimming removed 2 bases at V and 2 bases at J, with 15 bases between. The germline CDR1 and CDR2 sequences are GTSNPN and SVGIG (reference sequence). The method was immunoSEQ multiplex PCR; TCRdb's version includes in-frame clones alone and lacks a portion of them. This sample has approximately 14,000 clones; roughly 80% occur once, and the top ten carry approximately 15%. The time point is: cycle 4 day 1 (C4D1), after five to seven weeks of nivolumab. After autologous stem cell transplantation all patients relapsed, and prior brentuximab vedotin exposure differed between cohorts.

The origin of this receptor is a human donor with classical Hodgkin lymphoma. This chain connects TRBV30 to TRBJ2-2; D is ambiguous. The material sequenced was peripheral blood mononuclear cells (PBMCs), taken before the fourth cycle of nivolumab. The CDR3 bases are TGTGCCTGGAGTACCCTCTTCCGGCTTAACACCGGGGAGCTGTTTTTT. It is translated as CAWSTLFRLNTGELFF.